The 2 T cell receptor beta chains presented below share a single source sample, sequenced in a study of cytomegalovirus exposure and HLA in healthy donors. The study ran its PCR with 60 Vbeta and 13 Jbeta primers. Libraries were prepared by immunoSEQ multiplex PCR; TCRdb keeps only in-frame clonotypes and omits some of them. The sample records 150,000 to 200,000 clones, 75% to 90% being singletons. Sequenced: PBMCs. The receptors derive from a girl aged 10-17 years in good health and CMV-seropositive.

This rearrangement joins TRBV2 to TRBJ2-1; 10 bases line up with TRBD1. The CDR3 is 12 amino acids. Germline V gene data show CDR1 as SNHLY and CDR2 as FYNNEI. V shed 7 bases and J 13 bases; nucleotides not matched to a gene: 7. The CDR3 nucleotides are TGTGCCAGCATGTTTGGACAGGGGGGTCAGTTCTTC. Amino acid sequence: CASMFGQGGQFF.

The V gene is TRBV29-1, the J gene TRBJ2-5, with a weak D call TRBD1 (6 bases). The CDR3 covers 13 residues. Per germline, CDR1 SQVTM and CDR2 ANQGSEA. Deletions cut 1 base from V and 5 bases from J, with 11 bases between. CDR3 sequence (DNA): TGCAGCGTTGAAGGCAGGGGTGGCGAGACCCAGTACTTC. Translation gives CSVEGRGGETQYF. The full variable domain, with the rest looked up from reference TRBV29-1 and TRBJ2-5, is SAVISQKPSRDICQRGTSLTIQCQVDSQVTMMFWYRQQPGQSLTLIATANQGSEATYESGFVIDKFPISRPNLTFSTLTVSNMSPEDSSIYLCSVEGRGGETQYFGPGTRLLVL.